The entry that follows covers one T cell receptor (beta chain) sequence. Antigen specificity is unknown. This sample is part of a study of cytomegalovirus exposure and HLA in healthy donors. This CDR3 comprises 16 residues. Trimming took 1 base from V and 2 from J; bases not matched to a gene: 6. The germline gives CDR1 SGHTA, CDR2 FQGNSA. It was the approximately 120-subject validation cohort, separate from the approximately 700-subject first cohort, to which the donors belonged. Study outcomes and limitations: Specificity for CMV antigens was confirmed in vitro for a few of the CMV-associated chains. Later, an analysis found that TCR clusters from the first cohort tended to co-occur in the roughly 110 validation repertoires. The study flagged 150 to 200 TCR beta chains as cytomegalovirus-associated.

Here immunoSEQ multiplex PCR was the method, and the copy in TCRdb shows in-frame clones only, minus some. The repertoire holds 300,000 to 400,000 clones, with roughly 90% as singletons. The sequence was obtained from a man aged 25-45 years in good health and CMV-seronegative. The sequencing input was PBMCs. The chain joins TRBV7-2 to TRBJ2-7; 9 nucleotides align to TRBD2. The CDR3: CASSLGTSGPPYEQYF. CDR3 nucleotides: TGTGCCAGCAGCTTAGGAACTAGCGGGCCACCCTACGAGCAGTACTTC.